The 14 T cell receptor beta chains in this list originate from one sample, sequenced in a study of blood T cell repertoires in COVID-19. The assay was immunoSEQ multiplex PCR, and TCRdb's table has in-frame clones only and misses some. The sample records about 250,000 clones, more than 70% being singletons. The material sequenced was peripheral blood. The source is a woman in her 30s with COVID-19, enrolled during active disease.

The chain couples TRBV28 to TRBJ2-1, with a weak D call TRBD2 (5 bases). Germline CDR1 is MDHEN and CDR2 is SYDVKM. V lost 5 bases, J lost 6 bases, and 17 bases lay in between. There are 15 residues in the CDR3. The CDR3 DNA sequence: TGTGCCAGCAGTACAATAAGAGGGCGTGTCAATGAGCAGTTCTTC. Protein product: CASSTIRGRVNEQFF.

The V and J genes are TRBV4-3 and TRBJ2-1; D is ambiguous. The V end lost 1 base, the J end lost 2 bases, and 15 bases lay between the germline ends. The CDR3 is made up of 17 amino acids. The V gene's germline CDR1 is LGHNA and CDR2 YSLEER. This CDR3 reads CASSQAWASLPYNEQFF. CDR3 DNA sequence: TGCGCCAGCAGCCAAGCTTGGGCCTCCTTACCCTACAATGAGCAGTTCTTC.

The chain is built from TRBV2 and TRBJ2-7; D is undetermined. CDR1 and CDR2 from the germline V gene are SNHLY and FYNNEI. The V end lost 7 bases, the J end lost 5 bases, and 18 bases lay between the germline ends. This CDR3 comprises 14 residues. The CDR3 sequence: CASKPQVFNNEQYV. In nucleotides, the CDR3 is TGTGCCAGCAAGCCCCAGGTTTTCAACAACGAGCAGTACGTC.

In DNA, the CDR3 is TGTGCCAGCAGTTATGAGTTCTCTGAAGCTTTCTTT. It specifies CASSYEFSEAFF. V usage is TRBV6-6 and J usage is TRBJ1-1; the D is unclear. This CDR3 comprises 12 residues. V was shortened by 3 bases and J by 6 bases, with 8 bases between the two germline ends. In germline, CDR1 is MNHNY, CDR2 SVGAGI (reference sequence).

The genes are TRBV7-9 and TRBJ1-6, with 7 bases lining up with TRBD1. V trimming: 6 bases; J trimming: 8 bases; junction bases outside the gene matches: 13. Germline-derived CDR1 and CDR2 are SEHNR and FQNEAQ (reference sequence). The CDR3 loop spans 16 amino acids. In nucleotides, the CDR3 is TGTGCCAGCAGGATAGACAGGGAGGCATCCCATTCACCCCTCCACTTT. Its protein is CASRIDREASHSPLHF.

The chain uses TRBV6-2 or TRBV6-3 and TRBJ1-2; unclear D gene. V lost 2 bases and J lost 0, with 7 bases in between. This CDR3 has 14 residues. Germline CDR1 MNHEY, CDR2 SVGEGT. Here the CDR3 reads CASSYAQANYGYTF. The CDR3 nucleotides read TGTGCCAGCAGTTACGCCCAGGCTAACTATGGCTACACCTTC.

This chain uses TRBV10-2 with TRBJ2-7; TRBD1 aligns across 10 bases. CDR3 size: 14 residues. The junction had 8 bases not matched to a gene; V was cut back by 7 bases and J by 5 bases. Germline-derived CDR1 and CDR2 are WSHSY and SAAADI. DNA for the CDR3: TGCGCCAGCAAAAAATCCGGGACAGGGGACGAGCAGTACTTC. Its protein is CASKKSGTGDEQYF.

The chain has TRBV9 and TRBJ2-5, with D possibly TRBD2 on 5 matching bases. This CDR3 is 14 amino acids long. The V and J ends lost 3 bases and 4 bases respectively, with 13 bases between them. CDR1 is SGDLS, CDR2 YYNGEE, per germline. The CDR3: CASSGAVLPETQYF. The CDR3 region has the DNA TGTGCCAGCAGCGGAGCGGTACTCCCAGAGACCCAGTACTTC.

The chain recombines TRBV7-2 with TRBJ2-3; 7 bases agree with TRBD1. After removal of 1 base from V and 0 bases from J, the junction contained 1 base not matched to a gene. This CDR3 region has 15 residues. The germline gives CDR1 SGHTA, CDR2 FQGNSA. CDR3 DNA: TGTGCCAGCAGCTTAGACAGGGGAAGCACAGATACGCAGTATTTT. This translates into CASSLDRGSTDTQYF.

This clone has more than one count but fewer than ten. The V call is TRBV7-8, the J call TRBJ1-1, with D possibly matching TRBD1 (6 bases). V was trimmed by 6 bases and J by 2 bases, leaving 19 bases between them. Germline V lookup: CDR1 SGHVS, CDR2 FQNEAQ. The CDR3 sequence is 16 residues long. CDR3 DNA sequence: TGTGCCAGCAGTCTTCGAACAGGGTACCCCAACACTGAAGCTTTCTTT. Residues: CASSLRTGYPNTEAFF.

The chain links TRBV7-6 to TRBJ2-7, with a possible D match to TRBD2 (6 bases). CDR1 and CDR2 from the germline V gene are SGHVS and FNYEAQ. Trimming left V 1 base short and J 2 bases short, with 15 bases between. There are 16 residues in the CDR3. This chain's CDR3 is CASSLGAAGTAYEQYF. The CDR3 DNA reads as TGTGCCAGCAGCTTAGGGGCTGCGGGGACCGCCTACGAGCAGTACTTC.

The rearrangement links TRBV4-2 to TRBJ2-3; 11 bases agree with TRBD1. Germline V gives CDR1 LGHNA, CDR2 YNFKEQ. The CDR3 is 18 residues long. With V trimmed by 1 base and J by 7 bases, 13 bases remained unmatched. CDR3 in DNA: TGTGCCAGCAGCCAAGGGGCCCAACCGGGACAGGGGGACTATACGCAGTATTTT. Translation gives CASSQGAQPGQGDYTQYF.

The chain is built from TRBV27 and TRBJ2-1, with 11 nucleotides matching TRBD1. V lost 5 bases and J lost 5; bases outside the gene matches: 5. This CDR3 comprises 15 residues. Germline CDR1 is MNHEY and CDR2 is SMNVEV (reference sequence). CDR3 amino acids: CASSDGTGGHNEQFF. The CDR3 DNA reads as TGTGCCAGCAGTGACGGGACAGGGGGTCACAATGAGCAGTTCTTC.

V gene TRBV28 combines with J gene TRBJ2-3; D might be TRBD2 (6 bases). Trimming pared 6 bases from V and 2 bases from J, leaving 9 bases between. Germline V gene lookup returns CDR1 MDHEN and CDR2 SYDVKM. The CDR3 length is 13 residues. CDR3 residues: CASREGITDTQYF. The CDR3 DNA is TGTGCCAGCAGGGAGGGGATCACAGATACGCAGTATTTT.